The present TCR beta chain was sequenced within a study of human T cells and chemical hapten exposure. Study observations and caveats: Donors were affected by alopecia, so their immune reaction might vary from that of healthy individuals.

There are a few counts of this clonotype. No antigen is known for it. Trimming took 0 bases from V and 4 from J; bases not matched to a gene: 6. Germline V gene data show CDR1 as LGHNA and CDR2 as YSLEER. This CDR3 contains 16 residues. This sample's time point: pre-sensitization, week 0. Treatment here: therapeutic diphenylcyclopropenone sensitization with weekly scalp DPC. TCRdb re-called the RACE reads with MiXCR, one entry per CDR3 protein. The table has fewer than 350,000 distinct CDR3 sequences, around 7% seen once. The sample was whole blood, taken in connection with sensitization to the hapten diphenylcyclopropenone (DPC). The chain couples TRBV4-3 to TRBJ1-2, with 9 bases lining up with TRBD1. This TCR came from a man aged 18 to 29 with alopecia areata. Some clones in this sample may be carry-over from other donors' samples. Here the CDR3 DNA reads TGCGCCAGCAGCCAAGATAGGGACAGGGTCTTCTATGGCTACACCTTC. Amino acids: CASSQDRDRVFYGYTF.